Shown below are 5 T cell receptor beta chains from a single sample sequenced in a study of pediatric ulcerative colitis. This table comes from immunoSEQ multiplex PCR, and its TCRdb copy is limited to in-frame clones, with some not included. Of around 64,000 clones in the sample, about nine tenths were seen once. The source material was blood. These receptors all come from a boy between 10 and 17 years old with severe ulcerative colitis.

The CDR3 coding sequence is TGTGCCAGCAGCGTTCGGGCTAGCGCGGACAATGAGCAGTTCTTC. Encoded protein: CASSVRASADNEQFF. V usage is TRBV9 and J usage is TRBJ2-1; a possible D gene is TRBD2 (6 bases). CDR3 length equals 15 residues. With 2 bases removed from V and 5 bases from J, the gap between germline ends came to 14 bases. Germline V gives CDR1 SGDLS, CDR2 YYNGEE.

The chain is built from TRBV5-6 and TRBJ2-2; weak D call: TRBD2 (6 bases). V gave up 4 bases and J gave up 4 bases, with 17 bases separating them. Germline V CDR1 and CDR2: SGHDT, YYEEEE. The CDR3 is 16 amino acids. This CDR3 reads CASSLGLPPGTGELFF. CDR3 DNA: TGTGCCAGCAGCCTAGGACTACCGCCGGGCACCGGGGAGCTGTTTTTT.

J is TRBJ2-7 and V is TRBV30, with 9 nucleotides matching TRBD1. The V and J ends lost 1 base and 0 bases, in that order; junction bases with no gene match: 1. The V gene's germline CDR1 is GTSNPN and CDR2 SVGIG (reference sequence). The CDR3 has 14 residues. The CDR3 sequence is CAWSEGQGSYEQYF. CDR3 bases: TGTGCCTGGAGTGAGGGACAGGGCTCCTACGAGCAGTACTTC.

The CDR3 DNA reads as TGTGCCAGCAGCTTATCCACGGATGAAAAACTGTTTTTT. Its protein product is CASSLSTDEKLFF. The V and J genes are TRBV11-2 and TRBJ1-4; no clear D gene. The germline V and J ends were trimmed by 2 bases and 6 bases, with 7 bases remaining between them. CDR1 SGHAT and CDR2 FQNNGV come from the germline V gene. This CDR3 spans 13 amino acids.

The rearrangement joins TRBV2 to TRBJ2-1; the D is unclear. CDR1 and CDR2 from the germline V gene are SNHLY and FYNNEI. Trimming cost V 4 bases and J 7 bases, with 11 bases left between them. This CDR3 contains 13 residues. The DNA for the CDR3 is TGTGCCAGCAGTGCCTCGGCGCAGAATGAGCAGTTCTTC. Its protein is CASSASAQNEQFF. Drawing the rest from reference TRBV2 and TRBJ2-1, the complete variable domain is EPEVTQTPSHQVTQMGQEVILRCVPISNHLYFYWYRQILGQKVEFLVSFYNNEISEKSEIFDDQFSVERPDGSNFTLKIRSTKLEDSAMYFCASSASAQNEQFFGPGTRLTVL.